The 12 T cell receptor beta chains below were found in one sample sequenced in a study of radiotherapy plus CTLA-4 blockade in lung cancer. Only in-frame clones appear in the TCRdb table, and some are missing; sequencing was by immunoSEQ multiplex PCR. The sample consists of some 70,000 clones, around 80% of them appearing once. This specimen was peripheral blood, taken from a patient treated with radiotherapy plus ipilimumab. These receptors all come from a human donor with non-small cell lung cancer who had a complete response to radiotherapy plus ipilimumab.

This chain links TRBV15 with TRBJ1-2, with D uncertain. There are 13 residues in the CDR3. The germline V gene has CDR1 LNHNV and CDR2 YYDKDF (reference sequence). V lost 0 bases to trimming and J lost 8 bases, with 10 bases between them. This CDR3 is CATSRDMIRGYTF. CDR3 nucleotide sequence: TGTGCCACCAGCAGAGATATGATCAGGGGCTACACCTTC.

In its sample, this clone was seen a few times. The genes are TRBV6-1 and TRBJ2-3; D is possibly TRBD1 (6 bases). Germline CDR1 reads MNHNS; CDR2 reads SASEGT. Trimming pared 2 bases from V and 2 bases from J, leaving 14 bases between. The CDR3 sequence is 16 residues long. The CDR3 DNA reads TGTGCCAGCAGTGAACGTATGACAGGAGTCACAGATACGCAGTATTTT. Protein product: CASSERMTGVTDTQYF.

V and J are TRBV30 and TRBJ1-4; a weak D match, TRBD1 (6 bases). The V end was cut by 3 bases, the J end by 1 base, with 12 bases between. The length of the CDR3 is 15 residues. The germline V gene has CDR1 GTSNPN and CDR2 SVGIG (reference sequence). The CDR3 sequence: CAWRREGGTNEKLFF. The CDR3 DNA follows: TGTGCCTGGAGGCGCGAGGGGGGAACTAATGAAAAACTGTTTTTT.

V is TRBV10-3 and J is TRBJ1-2; D ambiguous. The CDR3 contains 13 residues. The V end was cut by 0 bases, the J end by 5 bases, with 7 bases between. In germline, CDR1 is ENHRY, CDR2 SYGVKD. The CDR3 region is CAISESEAYGYTF. Here the CDR3 DNA reads TGTGCCATCAGTGAGTCAGAAGCTTATGGCTACACCTTC.

The V and J genes are TRBV18 and TRBJ1-2; D might be TRBD1 (5 bases). The CDR3 runs to 14 residues. V dropped 5 bases and J dropped 4 bases, with 14 bases sitting between them. Germline CDR1 is KGHSH and CDR2 is LQKENI. CDR3 DNA: TGTGCCAGCTCATCCATGGGGGAAATCTATGGCTACACCTTC. Encoded protein: CASSSMGEIYGYTF.

The J gene is TRBJ1-1, the V gene TRBV19, with D hard to call. This CDR3 region has 13 residues. V was trimmed by 5 bases and J by 1 base, leaving 8 bases between them. Germline V gives CDR1 LNHDA, CDR2 SQIVND (reference sequence). The CDR3 bases are TGTGCCAGTAGTCCCGTTAAGAACACTGAAGCTTTCTTT. It translates to CASSPVKNTEAFF.

This chain connects TRBV5-5 to TRBJ2-7; tentative D call: TRBD1 (6 bases). CDR3 length: 15 amino acids. The V gene lost 0 bases and the J gene lost 2 bases, with 12 bases spanning the gap. Germline V gene data show CDR1 as SGHKS and CDR2 as YYEKEE (reference sequence). The CDR3 protein is CASSLEQRGTYEQYV. As DNA, the CDR3 is TGTGCCAGCAGCTTGGAACAGAGGGGGACCTACGAGCAGTACGTC.

V usage is TRBV7-9 and J usage is TRBJ2-3; the D is unclear. This CDR3 comprises 14 residues. Germline loops: CDR1 SEHNR, CDR2 FQNEAQ (reference sequence). The V end was cut by 3 bases, the J end by 2 bases, with 9 bases between. The CDR3 loop is CASSFIDNTDTQYF. CDR3 DNA: TGTGCCAGCAGCTTCATTGATAACACAGATACGCAGTATTTT.

The CDR3 protein is CASSPDEETQYF. In DNA form, the CDR3 reads TGTGCCAGCTCACCGGACGAAGAGACCCAGTACTTC. The rearrangement links TRBV18 to TRBJ2-5; D gene unclear. The germline gives CDR1 KGHSH, CDR2 LQKENI. Trimming shortened V by 3 bases and J by 3 bases, and 5 bases separated the two germline ends. The CDR3 has 12 amino acids.

The genes are TRBV6-6 and TRBJ2-7; D gene unclear. Germline V gives CDR1 MNHNY, CDR2 SVGAGI (reference sequence). The CDR3 extends over 13 amino acids. The V end was cut by 5 bases, the J end by 1 base, with 9 bases between. CDR3 region: CASSNTNSYEQYF. As DNA, the CDR3 is TGTGCCAGCAGTAATACCAATTCCTACGAGCAGTACTTC.

The chain couples TRBV2 to TRBJ2-5; TRBD2 agrees at 12 bases. Trimming took 5 bases from V and 3 from J; bases not matched to a gene: 4. CDR3 size: 15 residues. Germline CDR1 reads SNHLY; CDR2 reads FYNNEI. The CDR3 is CASSPLAGGKETQYF. The CDR3 DNA follows: TGTGCCAGCAGTCCACTAGCGGGGGGAAAAGAGACCCAGTACTTC.

The rearrangement joins TRBV2 to TRBJ1-5, with TRBD1 as a possible D gene (5 bases). CDR1 is SNHLY, CDR2 FYNNEI, per germline. V was trimmed by 6 bases and J by 0 bases, leaving 6 bases between them. This CDR3 contains 13 residues. The CDR3 is CASRGDSNQPQHF. As DNA, the CDR3 is TGTGCCAGCAGGGGGGATAGCAATCAGCCCCAGCATTTT.